The rows below give T cell receptor beta chains drawn from one sample of a study of T cell repertoires in cytomegalovirus infection. TCRdb re-analysed the reads in MiXCR, keeping a single row per CDR3 protein. The profile shows approximately 500,000 distinct CDR3 sequences, about 11% of them singletons. What was sequenced was PBMCs. These receptors came from a human donor in good health (CMV status not recorded). Some clones in this sample may be carry-over from other donors' samples. Both conserved end residues are trimmed from each CDR3. Clone size is shown for a subset of rows, as once, few, many or a class of expanded clone.

V: TRBV6-4; size: NA; J: TRBJ2-5; CDR3: ASSVDGRGAQY
V: TRBV2; size: few; J: TRBJ2-7; CDR3: AVPGREVHEQY
V: TRBV5-1; size: many; J: TRBJ1-5; CDR3: ASSPEPNQPQH
V: TRBV7-2; size: many; J: TRBJ2-4; CDR3: ASRGERGGPKNIQY
V: TRBV11-3; size: many; J: TRBJ2-1; CDR3: ASSLSSGPSSYNEQF
V: TRBV19; size: many; J: TRBJ2-4; CDR3: ASSPLRTGIKAKNIQY
V: TRBV7-4; size: NA; J: TRBJ2-7; CDR3: ASSKLLAGESYEQY
V: TRBV5-1; size: many; J: TRBJ1-5; CDR3: ASRRASNQPQH
V: TRBV20-1; size: few; J: TRBJ2-3; CDR3: SAKTQNTQY
V: TRBV12-3/TRBV12-4; size: NA; J: TRBJ1-1; CDR3: ASSSGQGYPEAF
V: TRBV29-1; size: NA; J: TRBJ1-1; CDR3: SVGKTLNTEAF
V: TRBV24-1; size: many; J: TRBJ2-1; CDR3: ATSTYRGWNNEQF
V: TRBV7-2; size: many; J: TRBJ1-6; CDR3: ASSPSTGSGSPLH
V: TRBV5-1; size: NA; J: TRBJ2-7; CDR3: ASSLEAGESYEQY
V: TRBV20-1; size: few; J: TRBJ1-2; CDR3: SARDKILAGGGRDPPGYGYT
V: TRBV25-1; size: NA; J: TRBJ2-7; CDR3: ASSEYDSLEQY
V: TRBV7-6; size: many; J: TRBJ2-7; CDR3: ASSLAHEGYEQY
V: TRBV12-3/TRBV12-4; size: NA; J: TRBJ2-7; CDR3: ASTPDRGPPYSYEQY
V: TRBV30; size: NA; J: TRBJ2-7; CDR3: AWRRLASYEQY
V: TRBV7-9; size: many; J: TRBJ2-2; CDR3: ASKFDRATGELF
V: TRBV25-1; size: few; J: TRBJ1-2; CDR3: ASSETSRESGYT
V: TRBV20-1; size: NA; J: TRBJ2-1; CDR3: SARALHLRGGNEQF
V: TRBV7-3; size: NA; J: TRBJ2-2; CDR3: ASSHQTSTGELF
V: TRBV4-2; size: NA; J: TRBJ2-3; CDR3: ASSQGGAGDTQY
V: TRBV7-9; size: many; J: TRBJ2-3; CDR3: ASRTEYSGTGTDTQY
V: TRBV29-1; size: many; J: TRBJ2-2; CDR3: SVDRVGGELF
V: TRBV12-3/TRBV12-4; size: many; J: TRBJ1-1; CDR3: ASSASDRGGTEAF
V: TRBV11-3; size: NA; J: TRBJ1-1; CDR3: ASSLNSEMNTEAF
V: TRBV2; size: few; J: TRBJ2-1; CDR3: ASSAFLDRHSYNEQF
V: TRBV9; size: NA; J: TRBJ2-6; CDR3: ASSPIRGSGANVLT
V: TRBV20-1; size: NA; J: TRBJ2-7; CDR3: SATTSGRDEQY